A single sample is the source of the 7 T cell receptor beta chains below, sequenced in a study of naive and memory T cell subsets. Whole-study results and caveats: A few larger clonotypes appeared in naive repertoires, especially CD8, possibly memory cells re-expressing CD45RA.

The beta constant-region primer was an equimolar mix of two oligonucleotides covering TRBC1 and TRBC2. The ligated cDNA underwent four PCR rounds using SP2 and nested alpha and beta constant-region primers. TCRdb fed the UMI-ligation and nested PCR reads into MiXCR, producing one record per CDR3 protein. This sample carries over 100,000 distinct CDR3 sequences, roughly 15% of them seen once, and the ten largest clones take roughly 2.8%. No antigen is known for these receptors. The sequencing sample was made of naive CD8+ T cells from blood. Source of these receptors: a human donor in good health.

This clonotype came up many times. The chain joins TRBV9 to TRBJ2-3; 7 nucleotides agree with TRBD2. There are 16 residues in the CDR3. Germline V CDR1 and CDR2: SGDLS, YYNGEE. J lost 2 bases, V lost 0 bases, and 6 bases had no gene match. CDR3 sequence reads: CASSVGEREYTDTQYF. CDR3 in DNA: TGTGCCAGCAGCGTAGGGGAGCGGGAATACACAGATACGCAGTATTTT.

The V call is TRBV19, the J call TRBJ1-4, with D hard to call. There are 14 residues in the CDR3. Trimming removed 6 bases from V and 5 bases from J, with 13 bases in between. Germline CDR1 and CDR2: LNHDA and SQIVND (reference sequence). The CDR3 region is CASRPWTENEKLFF. For the CDR3, the DNA is TGTGCCAGTAGACCTTGGACGGAGAATGAAAAACTGTTTTTT.

This clonotype was counted a few times. The chain carries TRBV12-3 or TRBV12-4 and TRBJ1-3, with D hard to call. This CDR3 is built from 14 residues. V lost 3 bases and J 3 bases, leaving 9 bases between the germline ends. In DNA form, the CDR3 reads TGTGCCAGCAGTTTGGCTGGAAATGGAAACACCATATATTTT. This gives the protein CASSLAGNGNTIYF.

The chain uses TRBV7-9 and TRBJ1-1; D is uncertain. The CDR3 consists of 15 residues. Germline CDR1 reads SEHNR; CDR2 reads FQNEAQ (reference sequence). V was clipped by 1 base and J by 5 bases, with 14 bases between them. The CDR3 DNA sequence: TGTGCCAGCAGCTTAGATAAGGTGGGGTATACTGAAGCTTTCTTT. Amino acids: CASSLDKVGYTEAFF.

Many counts were recorded for this clonotype. V gene TRBV5-6 combines with J gene TRBJ2-1; D gene unclear. V was cut by 6 bases and J by 2 bases, with 3 bases left in between. The CDR3 is 11 residues long. In germline, CDR1 is SGHDT, CDR2 YYEEEE. The CDR3 sequence is CASNTYNEQFF. The CDR3 DNA is TGTGCCAGCAATACCTACAATGAGCAGTTCTTC.

This clonotype was detected a few times. The chain carries TRBV7-9 and TRBJ2-3; possibly TRBD2 for D (6 bases). Germline lookup yields CDR1 SEHNR and CDR2 FQNEAQ (reference sequence). V lost 2 bases and J lost 2, with 17 bases in between. This CDR3 has 17 amino acids. The CDR3 DNA follows: TGTGCCAGCAGCTTAAGGAAGGGACTGTCAACCACAGATACGCAGTATTTT. Amino acids: CASSLRKGLSTTDTQYF.

This clonotype was observed a few times. The rearrangement links TRBV7-9 to TRBJ2-7, with unresolved D. CDR1 is SEHNR and CDR2 is FQNEAQ in the germline V gene (reference sequence). The CDR3 length is 16 residues. The germline V and J ends were trimmed by 6 bases and 4 bases, with 22 bases remaining between them. The CDR3: CASSLREPDGWYEQYF. The CDR3 DNA follows: TGTGCCAGCAGTTTAAGAGAGCCCGACGGTTGGTACGAGCAGTACTTC.